These 24 T cell receptor beta chains were sequenced from one sample in a study of cytomegalovirus exposure and HLA in healthy donors. The PCR made use of 60 Vbeta and 13 Jbeta primers. The assay was immunoSEQ multiplex PCR, and TCRdb's table has in-frame clones only and misses some. The sample lists 180,000 or so clones, 80% to 90% occurring once. The sequenced sample consisted of PBMCs. Receptor source: a man younger than 35 in good health and CMV-seropositive.

This chain links TRBV6-6 with TRBJ2-3; 7 nucleotides match TRBD2. This CDR3 comprises 14 residues. CDR1 and CDR2 (germline): MNHNY, SVGAGI (reference sequence). V lost 7 bases, J lost 4 bases, and 8 bases stayed unmatched. The CDR3 coding sequence is TGTGCCAGCATGGGGGAGGGGAGTTCAGATACGCAGTATTTT. This encodes CASMGEGSSDTQYF.

The chain is built from TRBV15 and TRBJ2-3, with 8 bases lining up with TRBD2. The CDR3 has 16 residues. Germline V gene sequence: CDR1 LNHNV, CDR2 YYDKDF (reference sequence). V lost 4 bases to trimming and J lost 2 bases; unmatched junction nucleotides: 8. The CDR3 sequence: CATSKYRGGLTDTQYF. As DNA, the CDR3 is TGTGCCACCAGCAAATATCGGGGGGGCCTCACAGATACGCAGTATTTT.

This chain uses TRBV6-5 with TRBJ1-1; D is ambiguous. The V gene lost 6 bases and the J gene lost 4 bases, with 12 bases spanning the gap. The CDR3 covers 13 residues. Germline V gives CDR1 MNHEY, CDR2 SVGAGI. The CDR3 region is CASRRQVITEAFF. CDR3 nucleotides: TGTGCCAGCAGGCGTCAGGTAATCACTGAAGCTTTCTTT.

V usage is TRBV21-1 and J usage is TRBJ1-5; the table's D call TRBD1 went unverified against the DNA. TRBV21-1 is reported as a pseudogene. The CDR3 extends over 17 amino acids. CDR3 region: CASSKVRTGGSNQPQHF. CDR3 coding DNA: TGTGCCAGCAGCAAAGTGAGGACAGGGGGTAGCAATCAGCCCCAGCATTTT.

The chain has TRBV7-2 and TRBJ2-2, with a possible D match to TRBD2 (5 bases). Germline loops: CDR1 SGHTA, CDR2 FQGNSA. This CDR3 spans 15 amino acids. Trimming removed 5 bases at V and 4 bases at J, with 14 bases between. The CDR3 DNA reads as TGTGCCAGCAGCCGATGGGAGAAACTCACCGGGGAGCTGTTTTTT. This translates into CASSRWEKLTGELFF.

The chain employs TRBV6-1 and TRBJ1-2, with 9 bases aligning to TRBD1. Germline lookup yields CDR1 MNHNS and CDR2 SASEGT. The CDR3 totals 13 residues. The J segment lost 8 bases and the V segment lost 6 bases, leaving 7 bases of the junction unmatched. The CDR3 bases are TGTGCCAGCAGCGTGGGACAGGGTTTAGGCTACACCTTC. Translation: CASSVGQGLGYTF.

The chain employs TRBV5-5 and TRBJ2-6; weak D call: TRBD1 (6 bases). The germline V gene has CDR1 SGHKS and CDR2 YYEKEE (reference sequence). Trimming took off 4 bases at V and 0 bases at J, with 8 bases between the two ends. This CDR3 has 15 residues. The DNA for the CDR3 is TGTGCCAGCAGCCAGGGGAACTCTGGGGCCAACGTCCTGACTTTC. Protein product: CASSQGNSGANVLTF.

This clone was seen a single time. The chain uses TRBV19 and TRBJ1-1, with 7 bases lining up with TRBD1. V trimming: 2 bases; J trimming: 8 bases; junction bases outside the gene matches: 11. The CDR3 consists of 15 residues. Germline assignment: CDR1 LNHDA and CDR2 SQIVND (reference sequence). CDR3 sequence: CASSIPKTGHSEAFF. The CDR3 bases are TGTGCCAGTAGTATACCAAAGACAGGGCACTCCGAAGCTTTCTTT.

The CDR3 DNA is TGTGCCAGCAGTATGACAGCCTTGAGCTCCTACGAGCAGTACTTC. Protein product: CASSMTALSSYEQYF. This chain uses TRBV6-5 with TRBJ2-7; TRBD1 might be the D (5 bases). The length of the CDR3 is 15 residues. The V gene's germline CDR1 is MNHEY and CDR2 SVGAGI. V lost 5 bases and J 0 bases, leaving 14 bases between the germline ends.

The V and J genes are TRBV6-4 and TRBJ2-5, with D possibly being TRBD2 (7 bases). V was pared by 2 bases and J by 0 bases, with 19 bases between. Germline V CDR1 and CDR2: MRHNA, SNTAGT. CDR3 length: 18 residues. CDR3: CASSDKAGEGRDQETQYF. CDR3 bases: TGTGCCAGCAGTGACAAGGCAGGGGAGGGGAGGGACCAAGAGACCCAGTACTTC.

CDR3 region: CASSRSEQYF. In DNA form, the CDR3 reads TGTGCCAGCAGCCGGAGCGAGCAGTACTTC. This sequence joins TRBV11-2 and TRBJ2-7; no clear D. Germline CDR1 is SGHAT and CDR2 is FQNNGV. The CDR3 runs 10 residues. Trimming removed 5 bases at V and 6 bases at J, with 5 bases between.

The rearrangement links TRBV6-4 to TRBJ1-3; D is undetermined. Trimming cost V 0 bases and J 3 bases, with 6 bases left between them. Looked up from germline, CDR1 is MRHNA and CDR2 is SNTAGT. The CDR3 length is 14 residues. CDR3 sequence: CASSDSNSGNTIYF. DNA for the CDR3: TGTGCCAGCAGTGACTCAAATAGTGGAAACACCATATATTTT.

V usage is TRBV7-3 and J usage is TRBJ2-5, with TRBD2 as a possible D gene (7 bases). This CDR3 comprises 15 residues. CDR1 SGHTA and CDR2 FQGTGA come from the germline V gene. Trimming pared 5 bases from V and 1 base from J, leaving 14 bases between. CDR3 sequence: CASSRSGGLQETQYF. In DNA form, the CDR3 reads TGTGCCAGCAGCCGCTCCGGGGGGCTCCAAGAGACCCAGTACTTC.

The chain carries TRBV9 and TRBJ2-1, with D possibly being TRBD2 (7 bases). Per germline, CDR1 SGDLS and CDR2 YYNGEE. This CDR3 region has 15 residues. V was clipped by 0 bases and J by 9 bases, with 16 bases between them. In DNA form, the CDR3 reads TGTGCCAGCAGCGTAGAGGTGGGGGGGCCGGGTGAGCAGTTCTTC. It yields the protein CASSVEVGGPGEQFF.

The rearrangement links TRBV5-1 to TRBJ2-5, with 11 bases aligning to TRBD2. This CDR3 has 18 residues. Germline V lookup: CDR1 SGHRS, CDR2 YFSETQ. Trimming at V came to 2 bases and at J to 5 bases, leaving 14 bases not matched to a gene. Here the CDR3 DNA reads TGCGCCAGCAGCTTTCAGTTAGCTAGCGGGGGGTCAAGGGAGACCCAGTACTTC. Encoded protein: CASSFQLASGGSRETQYF.

The rearrangement joins TRBV2 to TRBJ1-2; D remains ambiguous. Trimming pared 3 bases from V and 4 bases from J, leaving 3 bases between. From germline, CDR1 is SNHLY and CDR2 FYNNEI. This CDR3 is built from 11 residues. The CDR3 here is CASSDSYGYTF. The CDR3 coding sequence is TGTGCCAGCAGTGACAGCTATGGCTACACCTTC.

The V and J genes are TRBV5-1 and TRBJ1-2; possible D gene TRBD1, 6 bases. The CDR3 contains 16 residues. The germline CDR1 and CDR2 sequences are SGHRS and YFSETQ. Trimming removed 4 bases at V and 5 bases at J, with 21 bases between. The CDR3 reads CASSPGHGESVYGYTF. The CDR3 DNA reads as TGCGCCAGCAGCCCGGGACACGGAGAGAGTGTATATGGCTACACCTTC.

CDR3 region: CASSLGQANYGYTF. CDR3 bases: TGTGCCAGCAGTTTGGGGCAGGCGAACTATGGCTACACCTTC. The V call is TRBV6-5, the J call TRBJ1-2, with D perhaps TRBD1 (5 bases). This CDR3 has 14 amino acids. Trimming left V 4 bases short and J 2 bases short, with 11 bases between. Per germline, CDR1 MNHEY and CDR2 SVGAGI.

V usage is TRBV2 and J usage is TRBJ2-3; TRBD2 agrees at 11 bases. Losses at the gene ends were 6 bases for V and 2 bases for J; bases not matched to a gene: 7. Germline V gives CDR1 SNHLY, CDR2 FYNNEI. The CDR3 has 16 residues. The CDR3 DNA reads as TGTGCCAGCAGCGATCTAGCGGGGGGCCTCACAGATACGCAGTATTTT. It is translated as CASSDLAGGLTDTQYF.

V and J are TRBV2 and TRBJ1-2; 7 bases line up with TRBD1. Looked up from germline, CDR1 is SNHLY and CDR2 is FYNNEI. The CDR3 loop spans 15 amino acids. J was trimmed by 8 bases and V by 5 bases; bases with no gene match: 14. The CDR3 region has the DNA TGTGCCAGCAGTCCGACAGGGCCCCTTAGTGGAGGCTACACCTTC. As protein: CASSPTGPLSGGYTF.

A remark on this clone: An end of the junction does not agree with germline; a read error may underlie this. This rearrangement joins TRBV7-9 to TRBJ2-7; D might be TRBD1 (6 bases). Germline assignment: CDR1 SEHNR and CDR2 FQNEAQ (reference sequence). CDR3 length: 15 residues. The CDR3 bases are TGTTCCAGCAGCCCCCAGGACAGACGGCCCTACGAGCAGTACTTC. Translation gives CSSSPQDRRPYEQYF.

This clone was found a few times. This chain connects TRBV14 to TRBJ1-1, with D unclear. Germline CDR1 and CDR2: SGHDN and FVKESK. Trimming took off 1 base at V and 0 bases at J, with 6 bases between the two ends. This CDR3 has 14 amino acids. The CDR3 DNA is TGTGCCAGCAGCCAAGGACTCTTGAACACTGAAGCTTTCTTT. It yields the protein CASSQGLLNTEAFF.

The gene calls are TRBV11-1 and TRBJ2-2, with D uncertain. The CDR3 spans 15 residues. From germline, CDR1 is SGHAT and CDR2 FQDESV (reference sequence). Trimming left V 5 bases short and J 1 base short, with 11 bases between. This CDR3 is CASSATLGNTGELFF. The CDR3 nucleotides read TGTGCCAGCAGCGCGACATTGGGGAACACCGGGGAGCTGTTTTTT.

Turning to this clone: Its ends do not fully match the called genes, so a read error is possible. The chain recombines TRBV4-1 with TRBJ2-7; D is possibly TRBD2 (6 bases). The CDR3 spans 15 residues. CDR1 is MGHRA, CDR2 YSYEKL, per germline. In nucleotides, the CDR3 is TGCGCCAGCGGCCAAGAAGCCAATCAAGCGGGCGAGCAGTACTTC. Translation gives CASGQEANQAGEQYF.